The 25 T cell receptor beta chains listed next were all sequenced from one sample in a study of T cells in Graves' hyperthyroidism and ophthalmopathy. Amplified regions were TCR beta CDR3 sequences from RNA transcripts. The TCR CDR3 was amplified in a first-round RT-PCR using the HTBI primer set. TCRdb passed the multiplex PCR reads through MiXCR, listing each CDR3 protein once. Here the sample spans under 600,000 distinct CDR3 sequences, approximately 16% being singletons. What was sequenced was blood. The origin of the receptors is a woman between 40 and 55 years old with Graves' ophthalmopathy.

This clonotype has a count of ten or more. CDR3 in DNA: TGCAGTGCTAGAGATCCCCACAGTCGGCAGTATTTT. Its translation is CSARDPHSRQYF. The gene calls are TRBV20-1 and TRBJ2-3; D call uncertain. CDR1 and CDR2 from the germline V gene are DFQATT and SNEGSKA (reference sequence). The CDR3 has 12 residues. With 0 bases removed from V and 11 bases from J, the gap between germline ends came to 12 bases.

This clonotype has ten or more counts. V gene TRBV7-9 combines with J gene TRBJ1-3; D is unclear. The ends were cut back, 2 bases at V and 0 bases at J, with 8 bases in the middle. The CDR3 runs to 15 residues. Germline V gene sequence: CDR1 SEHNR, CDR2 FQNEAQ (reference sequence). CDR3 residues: CASSLSELSGNTIYF. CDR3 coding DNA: TGTGCCAGCAGCTTAAGTGAGCTCTCTGGAAACACCATATATTTT.

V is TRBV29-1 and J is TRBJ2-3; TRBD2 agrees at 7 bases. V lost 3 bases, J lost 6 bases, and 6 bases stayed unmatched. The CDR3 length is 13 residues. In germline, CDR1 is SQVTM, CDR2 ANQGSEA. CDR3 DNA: TGCAGCGTTGAGAAGCGGGGTGTGGATACGCAGTATTTT. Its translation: CSVEKRGVDTQYF.

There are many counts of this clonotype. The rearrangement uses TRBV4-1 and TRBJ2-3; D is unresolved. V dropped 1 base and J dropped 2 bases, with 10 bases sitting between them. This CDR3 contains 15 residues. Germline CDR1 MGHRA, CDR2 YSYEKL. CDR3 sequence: CASSQVQTFTDTQYF. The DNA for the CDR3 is TGCGCCAGCAGCCAAGTGCAGACGTTCACAGATACGCAGTATTTT.

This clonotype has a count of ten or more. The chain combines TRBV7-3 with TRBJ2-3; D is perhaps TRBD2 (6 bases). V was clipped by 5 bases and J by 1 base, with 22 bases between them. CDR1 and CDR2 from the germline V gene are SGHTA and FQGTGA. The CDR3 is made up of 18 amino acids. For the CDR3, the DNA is TGTGCCAGCAGCCCCGGGGGAACTAACTCCCGGCGCACAGATACGCAGTATTTT. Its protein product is CASSPGGTNSRRTDTQYF.

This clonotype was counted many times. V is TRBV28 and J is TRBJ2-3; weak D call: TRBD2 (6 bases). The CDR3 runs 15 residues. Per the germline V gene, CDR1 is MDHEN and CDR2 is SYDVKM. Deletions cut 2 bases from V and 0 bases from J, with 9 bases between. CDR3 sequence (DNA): TGTGCCAGCAGTTTAGCGAGCGGGAGCACAGATACGCAGTATTTT. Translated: CASSLASGSTDTQYF.

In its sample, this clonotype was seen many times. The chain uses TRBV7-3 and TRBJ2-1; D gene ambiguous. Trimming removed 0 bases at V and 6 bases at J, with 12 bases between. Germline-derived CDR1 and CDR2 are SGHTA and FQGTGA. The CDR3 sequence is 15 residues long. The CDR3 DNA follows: TGTGCCAGCAGCTTAACACCGCTGTCCGTCAATGAGCAGTTCTTC. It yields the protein CASSLTPLSVNEQFF.

This CDR3 is CASSLDLWYSGSGETQYF. The CDR3 DNA is TGTGCCAGCAGCTTAGATCTGTGGTATAGCGGGAGCGGTGAGACCCAGTACTTC. The V and J genes are TRBV11-2 and TRBJ2-5; TRBD2 agrees at 9 bases. Trimming removed 0 bases from V and 5 bases from J; junction bases left unmatched: 13. This CDR3 is built from 18 residues. Germline CDR1 SGHAT, CDR2 FQNNGV.

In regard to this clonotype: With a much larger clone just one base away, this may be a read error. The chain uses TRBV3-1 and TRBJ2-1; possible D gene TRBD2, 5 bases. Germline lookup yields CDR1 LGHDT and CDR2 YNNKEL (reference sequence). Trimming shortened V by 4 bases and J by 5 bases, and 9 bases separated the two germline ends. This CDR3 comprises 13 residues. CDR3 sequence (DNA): TGTGCCAGCAGCCGAGGACTCCACAATGAGCAGTTCTTC. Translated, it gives CASSRGLHNEQFF.

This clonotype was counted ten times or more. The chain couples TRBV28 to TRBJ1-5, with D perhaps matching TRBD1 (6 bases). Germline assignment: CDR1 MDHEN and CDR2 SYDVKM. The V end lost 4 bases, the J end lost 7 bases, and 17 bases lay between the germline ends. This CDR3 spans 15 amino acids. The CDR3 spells CASSSLQGSGQPQHF. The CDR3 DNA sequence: TGTGCCAGCAGTTCCTTACAGGGATCGGGGCAGCCCCAGCATTTT.

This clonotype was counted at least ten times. CDR3 nucleotides: TGTGCCAGCAGGACTACCGGGACAGGGGGCAACTATGGCTACACCTTC. Protein product: CASRTTGTGGNYGYTF. The chain links TRBV2 to TRBJ1-2; TRBD1 agrees at 12 bases. The V segment lost 6 bases and the J segment 2 bases; nucleotides outside the gene matches: 7. CDR3 length: 16 residues. Germline CDR1 and CDR2: SNHLY and FYNNEI.

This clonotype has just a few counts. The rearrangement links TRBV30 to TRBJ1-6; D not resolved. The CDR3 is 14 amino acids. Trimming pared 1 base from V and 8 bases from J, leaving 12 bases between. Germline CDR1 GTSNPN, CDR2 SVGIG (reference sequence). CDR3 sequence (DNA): TGTGCCTGGAGTGGAGAAGGGCCCTATTCACCCCTCCACTTT. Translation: CAWSGEGPYSPLHF.

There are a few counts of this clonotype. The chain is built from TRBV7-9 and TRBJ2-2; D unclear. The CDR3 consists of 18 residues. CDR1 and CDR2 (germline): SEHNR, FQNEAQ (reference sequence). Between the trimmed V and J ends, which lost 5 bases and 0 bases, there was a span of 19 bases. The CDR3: CASSHFLFRGANTGELFF. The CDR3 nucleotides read TGTGCCAGCAGCCACTTTTTGTTTCGTGGGGCGAACACCGGGGAGCTGTTTTTT.

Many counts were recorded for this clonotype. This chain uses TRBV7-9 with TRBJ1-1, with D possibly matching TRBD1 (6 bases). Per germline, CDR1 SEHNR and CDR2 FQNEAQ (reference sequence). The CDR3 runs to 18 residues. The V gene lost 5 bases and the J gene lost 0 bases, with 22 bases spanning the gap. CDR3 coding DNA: TGTGCCAGCAGCCCCATCGAGCTACAGGGCCGCATGAACACTGAAGCTTTCTTT. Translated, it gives CASSPIELQGRMNTEAFF. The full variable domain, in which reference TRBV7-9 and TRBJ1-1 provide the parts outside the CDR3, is DTGVSQNPRHKITKRGQNVTFRCDPISEHNRLYWYRQTLGQGPEFLTYFQNEAQLEKSRLLSDRFSAERPKGSFSTLEIQRTEQGDSAMYLCASSPIELQGRMNTEAFFGQGTRLTVV.

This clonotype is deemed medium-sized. This chain's CDR3 is CASSNGDSWASVAFF. CDR3 bases: TGCGCCAGCAGCAACGGGGACAGTTGGGCATCTGTAGCTTTCTTT. The rearrangement joins TRBV5-1 to TRBJ1-1, with 7 bases that match TRBD1. CDR1 is SGHRS and CDR2 is YFSETQ in the germline V gene. V trimming: 4 bases; J trimming: 10 bases; junction bases outside the gene matches: 16. CDR3 length: 15 residues.

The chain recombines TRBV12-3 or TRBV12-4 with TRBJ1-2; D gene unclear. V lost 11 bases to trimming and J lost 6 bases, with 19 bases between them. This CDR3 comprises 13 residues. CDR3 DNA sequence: TGTGCCTGGAGGAGGAGGGAGGAAAATGGCTACACCTTC. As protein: CAWRRREENGYTF.

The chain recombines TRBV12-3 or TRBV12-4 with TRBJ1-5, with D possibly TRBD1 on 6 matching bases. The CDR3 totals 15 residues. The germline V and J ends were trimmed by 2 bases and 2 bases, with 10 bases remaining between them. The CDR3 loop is CASSLRKGGNQPQHF. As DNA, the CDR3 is TGTGCCAGCAGTTTAAGGAAGGGGGGCAATCAGCCCCAGCATTTT.

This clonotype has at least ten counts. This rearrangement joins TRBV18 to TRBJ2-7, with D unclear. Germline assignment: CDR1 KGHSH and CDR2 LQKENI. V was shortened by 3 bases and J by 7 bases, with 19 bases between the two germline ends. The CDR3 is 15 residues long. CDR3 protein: CASSPGPDPLGEQYF. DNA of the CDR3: TGTGCCAGCTCACCTGGTCCGGACCCTCTGGGGGAGCAGTACTTC.

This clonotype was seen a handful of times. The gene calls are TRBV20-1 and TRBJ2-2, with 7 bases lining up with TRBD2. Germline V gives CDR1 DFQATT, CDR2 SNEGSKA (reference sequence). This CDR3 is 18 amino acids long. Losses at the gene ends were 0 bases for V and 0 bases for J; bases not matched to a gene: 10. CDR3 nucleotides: TGCAGTGCTAGAGACCCGGGGCAGCGGGGATCGAACACCGGGGAGCTGTTTTTT. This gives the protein CSARDPGQRGSNTGELFF.

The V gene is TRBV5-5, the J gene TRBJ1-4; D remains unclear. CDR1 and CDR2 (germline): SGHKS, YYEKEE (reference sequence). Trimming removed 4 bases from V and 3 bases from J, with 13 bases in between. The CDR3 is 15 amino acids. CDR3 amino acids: CASSPASQSNEKLFF. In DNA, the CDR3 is TGTGCCAGCAGCCCTGCTTCGCAGTCTAATGAAAAACTGTTTTTT.

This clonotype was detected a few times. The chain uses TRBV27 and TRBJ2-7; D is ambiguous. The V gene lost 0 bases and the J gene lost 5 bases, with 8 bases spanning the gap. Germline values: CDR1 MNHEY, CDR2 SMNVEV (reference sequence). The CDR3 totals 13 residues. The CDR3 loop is CASSLSEIHEQYF. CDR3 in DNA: TGTGCCAGCAGTTTATCGGAGATCCACGAGCAGTACTTC.

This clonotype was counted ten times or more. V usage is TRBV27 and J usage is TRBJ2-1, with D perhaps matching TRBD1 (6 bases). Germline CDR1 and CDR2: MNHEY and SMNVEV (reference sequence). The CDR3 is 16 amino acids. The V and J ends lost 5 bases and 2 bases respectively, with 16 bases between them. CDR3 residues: CASSTTGRGAYNEQFF. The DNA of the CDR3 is TGTGCCAGCAGTACGACGGGCAGGGGAGCCTACAATGAGCAGTTCTTC.

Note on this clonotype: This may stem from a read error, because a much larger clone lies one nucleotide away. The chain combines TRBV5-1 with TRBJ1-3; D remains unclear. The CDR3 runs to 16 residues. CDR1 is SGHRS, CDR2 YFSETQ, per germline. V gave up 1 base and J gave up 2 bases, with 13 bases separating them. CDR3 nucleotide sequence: TGCGCCAGCAGCTTGAACGCAGAGAATCCTGGAAACACCATATATTTT. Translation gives CASSLNAENPGNTIYF.

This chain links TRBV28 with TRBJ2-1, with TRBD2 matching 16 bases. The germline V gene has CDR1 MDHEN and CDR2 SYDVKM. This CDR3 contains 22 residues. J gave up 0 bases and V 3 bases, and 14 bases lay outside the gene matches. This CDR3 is CASSFFPGGLAGGPSSYNEQFF. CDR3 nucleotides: TGTGCCAGCAGTTTTTTCCCCGGGGGACTAGCGGGAGGGCCAAGCTCCTACAATGAGCAGTTCTTC.

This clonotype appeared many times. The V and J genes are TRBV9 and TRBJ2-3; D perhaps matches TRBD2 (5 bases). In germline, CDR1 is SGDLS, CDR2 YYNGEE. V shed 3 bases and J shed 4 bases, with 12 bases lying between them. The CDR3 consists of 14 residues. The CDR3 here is CASSAPLVPDTQYF. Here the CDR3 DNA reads TGTGCCAGCAGCGCCCCACTAGTCCCAGATACGCAGTATTTT.